A single sample gave rise to the 16 T cell receptor beta chains below, sequenced in a study of CD8+ T cells in alopecia areata. As the sequencing template, cDNA was produced by extracting RNA and reverse transcribing it. Clones were sequenced by immunoSEQ multiplex PCR, and TCRdb holds only the in-frame ones, with some missing. The sample contains around 110,000 clones, none of them singletons. The specimen sequenced was lesional skin. All receptors derive from a C3H/HeJ mouse with alopecia areata. Strain MHC haplotype: H2-k.

This clone was detected a few times. Germline and genes here are mouse. The DNA ends 4 residues before the CDR3 does, and the rest of the CDR3 is filled in from the germline J gene. V usage is TRBV19 and J usage is TRBJ2-5; 11 nucleotides agree with TRBD2. This CDR3 contains 16 residues. Germline V gene data show CDR1 as FNHDT and CDR2 as SITEND (reference sequence). V shed 6 bases, J shed 0 bases, and the junction held 6 bases outside the gene matches. Incomplete CDR3 DNA: TGTGCCAGCAAGGACTGGGGGGCGTCTAACCAAGAC. It is translated as CASKDWGASNQD. The whole CDR3 sequence is CASKDWGASNQDTQYF.

Points on this clone: Mouse gene names apply. The missing CDR3 end, 4 residues past where the read stops, is filled in from the germline J gene. The J gene is TRBJ2-7, the V gene TRBV1; 7 positions agree with TRBD1. The CDR3 is made up of 14 amino acids. Germline V CDR1 and CDR2: NSQYPW, LRSPGD (reference sequence). CDR3 DNA, as far as it was read: TGCACCTGCAGTGCGGTCCGGGACAGATAT. Amino acids: CTCSAVRDRY. Given in full, the CDR3 is CTCSAVRDRYEQYF.

With respect to this clone: Mouse germline and gene names are used. The sequenced fragment ends 4 residues before the CDR3 boundary, so the rest is inferred from the germline J gene. The genes are TRBV13-3 and TRBJ2-5; TRBD1 might be the D (5 bases). Germline V gene lookup returns CDR1 NNHDY and CDR2 SYVADS. Trimming took 3 bases from V and 0 from J, leaving 11 bases between them. The CDR3 loop spans 15 amino acids. The sequenced part of the CDR3 DNA is TGTGCCAGCAGTGCAGCGACAGATAACCAAGAC. This gives the protein CASSAATDNQD. The full CDR3 sequence reads CASSAATDNQDTQYF.

Comment on this clone: At residue 13, the TCRdb protein and translated DNA are inconsistent; the protein given comes from the DNA. Each gene name is a mouse one. The CDR3 is cut off 3 residues early in the read; its end comes from the germline J gene. V gene TRBV13-2 combines with J gene TRBJ1-3; 10 nucleotides align to TRBD1. V shed 3 bases, J shed 2 bases, and the junction held 5 bases outside the gene matches. There are 16 residues in the CDR3. In germline, CDR1 is NNHNN, CDR2 SYGAGS (reference sequence). This chain's CDR3 is CASGAPGQGTGNTLYF. The DNA read from the CDR3 is TGTGCCAGCGGTGCCCCGGGACAGGGGACTGGAAATACG.

This clone was recorded a few times. Gene names denote mouse genes. The read comes to an end 4 residues before the CDR3 does, leaving the germline J gene to fill in the end. The chain is built from TRBV14 and TRBJ1-1; the match to TRBD1 covers 8 bases. After removal of 5 bases from V and 3 bases from J, the junction contained 6 bases not matched to a gene. This CDR3 comprises 14 residues. Germline assignment: CDR1 SGHDT and CDR2 FRDEAV. The part of the CDR3 DNA that was read is TGTGCCAGCAGCCCCACAGGGGGGGACACA. Its protein product is CASSPTGGDT. The CDR3, in full, reads CASSPTGGDTEVFF.

This clone was observed many times. Gene names denote mouse genes. The missing CDR3 end, 4 residues past where the read stops, is filled in from the germline J gene. V is TRBV13-3 and J is TRBJ2-1, with 9 bases aligning to TRBD1. The germline CDR1 and CDR2 sequences are NNHDY and SYVADS. V lost 3 bases and J lost 2; bases outside the gene matches: 3. This CDR3 has 15 residues. Here the CDR3 reads CASSARQGDYAEQFF. Incomplete CDR3 DNA: TGTGCCAGCAGTGCCCGACAGGGGGACTATGCT.

Points on this clone: DNA and listed protein disagree at residue 12, so the protein shown here was translated from the DNA. Gene names are mouse gene names. The read terminates 3 residues before the CDR3 end, so the remaining end is supplied by the germline J gene. The chain has TRBV1 and TRBJ1-6; 10 nucleotides align to TRBD1. TRBJ1-6 belongs to the ORF category, with a function that is uncertain. V lost 5 bases, J lost 7 bases, and 5 bases stayed unmatched. CDR3 length: 15 amino acids. CDR1 NSQYPW and CDR2 LRSPGD come from the germline V gene (reference sequence). CDR3 in amino acids: CTCSRQGAPNSPLYF. CDR3 bases read: TGCACCTGCAGTCGACAGGGGGCCCCAAATTCGCCC.

This clone showed up just a few times. A mismatch at residue 13 separates the TCRdb protein from the translated DNA, so the protein presented here was translated from the DNA. Genes and germline are mouse. The sequence runs out 3 residues before the end of the CDR3; the remainder is reconstructed from the germline J gene. The chain links TRBV13-3 to TRBJ1-6; possible D gene TRBD1, 5 bases. TRBJ1-6 is recorded as an ORF, its role being uncertain. Germline CDR1 and CDR2: NNHDY and SYVADS. CDR3 length: 16 residues. The ends were cut back, 4 bases at V and 2 bases at J, with 13 bases in the middle. The CDR3 sequence: CASSPRGGAYNSPLYF. The DNA read from the CDR3 is TGTGCCAGCAGTCCCCGCGGGGGGGCCTATAATTCGCCC.

This clone was observed a handful of times. Any gene name here is a mouse gene name. The read is 4 residues too short to cover the CDR3 end, so that end is filled in from the germline J gene. V gene TRBV13-1 combines with J gene TRBJ1-2, with 7 nucleotides matching TRBD1. With V trimmed by 0 bases and J by 0 bases, 5 bases remained unmatched. CDR1 NSHNY and CDR2 SYGAGN come from the germline V gene. This CDR3 contains 16 residues. The CDR3 DNA, read in part, is TGTGCCAGCAGTGATGCCGAGGGGGCCCCAAACTCC. Amino acids: CASSDAEGAPNS. The whole CDR3 is CASSDAEGAPNSDYTF.

This clone has more than one count but fewer than ten. The gene names given are mouse names. The read is 4 residues too short to cover the CDR3 end, so that end is filled in from the germline J gene. The genes are TRBV17 and TRBJ2-2; 9 bases map to TRBD1. There are 15 residues in the CDR3. V shed 5 bases, J shed 1 base, and the junction held 2 bases outside the gene matches. CDR1 is MNHDT, CDR2 YYDKIL, per germline. Here the CDR3 reads CASSWDRVNTGQLYF. Incomplete CDR3 DNA: TGTGCTAGCAGTTGGGACAGGGTAAACACCGGG.

Notes on this clone: Germline and genes: mouse. The missing CDR3 end, 4 residues past where the read stops, is filled in from the germline J gene. The chain has TRBV13-3 and TRBJ1-2; D is perhaps TRBD1 (5 bases). The CDR3 totals 15 residues. V was pared by 2 bases and J by 0 bases, with 11 bases between. Germline lookup yields CDR1 NNHDY and CDR2 SYVADS. Partial CDR3 DNA: TGTGCCAGCAGTGACCCAGGGAGGTCAAACTCC. Translation gives CASSDPGRSNS. The full CDR3 protein reads CASSDPGRSNSDYTF.

This clone was recorded at least ten times. Mouse gene names apply. The CDR3 end falls 4 residues outside the read, so it is completed with the germline J gene. The chain carries TRBV13-3 and TRBJ2-5, with 10 positions matching TRBD2. CDR1 NNHDY and CDR2 SYVADS come from the germline V gene. V was clipped by 0 bases and J by 1 base; unmatched bases: 2. The CDR3 length is 16 residues. Here the CDR3 reads CASSDAWGGDQDTQYF. Incomplete CDR3 DNA: TGTGCCAGCAGTGATGCCTGGGGGGGCGACCAAGAC.

This clone has just a few counts. Germline and genes here are mouse. Read data end 4 residues before the CDR3 end; the end is taken from the germline J gene. The rearrangement uses TRBV13-3 and TRBJ1-2; TRBD1 agrees at 7 bases. Germline V CDR1 and CDR2: NNHDY, SYVADS. The J segment lost 2 bases and the V segment lost 4 bases, leaving 8 bases of the junction unmatched. The CDR3 has 15 amino acids. The CDR3 is CASSYDREGNSDYTF. CDR3 DNA, as far as it was read: TGTGCCAGCAGTTATGACAGGGAGGGGAACTCC.

This clone was seen repeatedly, ten times or more. Gene labels here are mouse ones. The read halts 4 residues ahead of the CDR3 end, with the missing end drawn from the germline J gene. V usage is TRBV13-3 and J usage is TRBJ2-2; 8 bases agree with TRBD1. Unmatched junction bases numbered 3, after V lost 3 bases and J lost 2 bases. Germline V gene sequence: CDR1 NNHDY, CDR2 SYVADS. The CDR3 runs to 15 residues. CDR3 residues: CASSASGGNTGQLYF. The DNA read from the CDR3 is TGTGCCAGCAGTGCATCAGGGGGCAACACCGGG.

Regarding this clone: The gene names here belong to mouse. The read terminates 4 residues before the CDR3 end, so the remaining end is supplied by the germline J gene. This rearrangement joins TRBV13-2 to TRBJ2-5, with D unresolved. CDR3 length: 14 residues. Germline CDR1 reads NNHNN; CDR2 reads SYGAGS (reference sequence). Incomplete CDR3 DNA: TGTGCCAGCGGTGATAGGAGGGTGAAAGAC. Protein: CASGDRRVKD. The CDR3 in its entirety is CASGDRRVKDTQYF.

Concerning this clone: Gene names denote mouse genes. The missing CDR3 end, 4 residues past where the read stops, is filled in from the germline J gene. This chain joins TRBV17 and TRBJ2-7, with a weak D call TRBD1 (5 bases). Trimming stripped 3 bases from V and 2 bases from J, with 8 bases between. The CDR3 length is 13 residues. Germline loops: CDR1 MNHDT, CDR2 YYDKIL. Partial CDR3 DNA: TGTGCTAGCAGTAGTTCAGGGCCCTAT. Residues: CASSSSGPY. In full, the CDR3 is CASSSSGPYEQYF.